A single TCR beta chain is shown here with its context. A few counts support this clone. The target of this receptor is not known. Base quality data are lacking; no much larger clone is found one base away. The sample is drawn from a study of cytomegalovirus exposure and HLA in healthy donors (dated by TCRdb to 2017 to 2019). In the study overall: An earlier analysis of approximately 640 of the donors reported 250 to 350 Gb of sequence data and some 100 million unique TCR beta sequences from some 180 million T cells. To decide whether each TCR beta V gene segment behaved as functional or pseudogenic, an earlier analysis of some 600 of the donors relied on high-throughput TCR beta sequencing. Class I and class II HLA loci were covered by the typing at four-digit resolution. An early release that covered some 640 HLA-typed donors contained about 300 gigabases of sequencing data and 65 million to 100 million unique TCR sequences. High-throughput TCR immunosequencing, statistical association of individual TCRs with disease status, and machine learning were combined to predict cytomegalovirus infection status. The number of typed donors differed by locus: roughly 629-630 for A, B, C, DRB1 and DQB1; 522 for DQA1; roughly 600 for DPA1; and roughly 490 for DPB1. In the later analysis, no new phenotypic data were used to find candidate immune exposures; instead, reliance was placed on TCR beta sequences and their occurrence across donors. All discovery cohort repertoires had been generated on a single sequencing platform. The study aimed to test whether signatures of past pathogen exposure could be identified by cataloging public T cell receptors. In a later analysis, previously published TCR beta repertoires from hundreds of donors were re-analyzed and high-resolution HLA genotyping was added so that TCR occurrence patterns could be studied. Donor age, sex, ethnicity and CMV serostatus were compiled together with the repertoire data. Among the approximately 400 genotyped donors, 81% belonged to the genetic ancestry cluster associated with self-reported Caucasian donors. Among a few hundred genotyped donors of the cohort, an average of about 240,000 unique TCR beta nucleotide sequences were sequenced per donor, roughly 20% of them non-productive. Using immunosequencing, the study profiled T cell repertoires from roughly 650 subjects and related those repertoires to cytomegalovirus serostatus. Several DR-DQ haplotypes were treated as single units for association and clustering because of strong linkage in the cohort. In a later genetic analysis, genome-wide SNP genotypes for about 65% of the 666 donors were used, and that subset was treated as a discovery cohort. A separate validation cohort of roughly 130 different subjects was used in addition to the roughly 670-subject first cohort. The paper as a whole reports these results and caveats: Compared with equally common non-associated chains, HLA-associated TCR beta chains in a later analysis were more clonally expanded and had lower generation probabilities. In the study, approximately 150 TCR beta chains were listed as associated with cytomegalovirus. In a later analysis, TCR association rates were found to vary across HLA loci, with the most associated TCRs seen for DRB1 alleles and the fewest for HLA-C alleles. For the cohort, immune exposure information was limited to CMV serostatus. A further reported finding was that TCR beta sequences accurately predicted the HLA-A and HLA-B alleles for most subjects in the first cohort. The authors suggested that the approach could potentially be generalized to other disease states and immunological phenotypes. Most TCR sequences were seen in very few donors, while some public TCRs were found in many individuals. A cluster of highly shared sequence variants was judged likely to represent a technical artifact of the sequencing pipeline. When HLA alleles, especially DR and DQ, strongly co-occurred, TCR associations were difficult to assign to individual alleles. A later genetic analysis reported fewer N-insertions in productive TCRs among donors in an Asian-associated ancestry cluster than the roughly 620-donor mean. Correlated functional status among segregating V segments might be attributable to linkage disequilibrium, but an unknown experimental factor could not be ruled out. A later analysis reported that several top co-occurrence clusters appeared linked to parvovirus B19, influenza, CMV and Epstein-Barr virus. The classifier was reported to diagnose cytomegalovirus status with high specificity and sensitivity in both the original cohort and the validation cohort. Roughly uniform sequencing depth across donors was assumed in presence/absence analyses, although this assumption may not hold. An earlier analysis of approximately 570 of the donors showed that most TCR beta V segments appeared in productive rearrangements either about 87% or about 30% of the time, which broadly matched IMGT annotations. Because the 87-base-pair reads could not distinguish some IMGT-functional V segments, including TRBV6-2 and TRBV6-3, those segments were excluded. In a later analysis, some 17,000 TCR beta sequences were associated with specific HLA alleles at a false discovery rate of 0.05. The cohort was sequenced for TCR beta chains only, and without alpha or paired-chain data the features that could be detected were limited. A later analysis found that most CMV-associated TCR beta chains appeared HLA-restricted, with HLA associations seemingly driven largely by CMV exposure. A few of the identified cytomegalovirus-associated TCR beta chains were confirmed in vitro to be specific for cytomegalovirus antigens. The earlier analysis of fewer than 750 of the donors excluded fewer than 20 rarely observed V segments, including chromosome 9 orphons, because counts were too low. Because HLA typing was missing for some donors at each locus, association tests included only the typed subset. A later genetic analysis associated a missense DCLRE1C variant with V-gene and J-gene trimming of TCR beta chains, and an independent cohort replicated the association.

CDR1 and CDR2 (MNHEY, SVGAGI) derive from the germline V gene. Including cysteine and phenylalanine, the CDR3 has 14 amino acids. Only the CDR3 portion is preserved as DNA: 42 bases, with reading frame beginning at the first base. Clipping removes 6 bases from V and 8 bases from J, with 11 as the unmatched junction base count. The cohort was made up of 500 to 850 healthy bone marrow donors. At the time of sampling, all cohort members were nominally healthy, though unrecorded immune exposures were likely present. The donor tested CMV seropositive, placing the donor among the approximately 290 seropositive members of the cohort. A peripheral blood sample was collected from each donor, and TCR beta sequencing was performed on peripheral blood mononuclear cells. Genomic DNA extraction from the blood cell samples was performed with the Qiagen DNeasy Blood Extraction Kit. Library method: the immunoSEQ multiplex PCR assay. A mixture of 60 forward primers for TCR Vbeta segments and 13 reverse primers for TCR Jbeta segments was used in the multiplex PCR. Amplification of the CDR3 region of rearranged TCR beta genes was performed with a multiplex PCR assay on genomic DNA. The amplified TCR beta libraries were sequenced on the Illumina HiSeq System as 87-base-pair reads. Per the original workflow: Across the 500 to 850 repertoires, a later analysis counted 80 million or so unique TCR beta chains, roughly 11 million of which were shared by at least two donors. To remove PCR and sequencing errors, raw reads were error-corrected and collapsed into unique sequences using a nearest-neighbor algorithm that merged closely related sequences. Alignment of CDR3 sequences to IMGT reference sequences was used to assign V, D and J gene segments. For a sequence to be retained, a match of at least six nucleotides was required to both a V gene segment and a J gene segment. Rearrangements were called productive when the CDR3 lacked stop codons and stayed in frame with V and J; all others were non-productive. Following IMGT convention, CDR3 was defined as the stretch from the second conserved V-encoded cysteine to the conserved J-encoded phenylalanine. Sequences without an unambiguous match to a single V gene segment were excluded from the earlier analysis of about 640 of the donors. An earlier analysis of 500 to 700 of the donors classified V segments as functional when productive rearrangements were above 56.7% and as segregating when the standard deviation between donors was above 5%. A statistical classification framework was built for diagnosing cytomegalovirus status from the catalog of TCR beta chain sequences. V and J gene assignment, in a later analysis, came from comparing TCR nucleotide sequences with IMGT/GENE-DB human TR gene sequences. In a later analysis, CDR3 sequences and most-parsimonious VDJ recombination scenarios were assigned using the TCRdist pipeline. A later analysis defined each TCR beta chain by its CDR3 amino acid sequence plus V-gene family, and excluded reads lacking a unique V-gene family. A later analysis removed 592 highly shared, low-generation-probability nucleotide sequences to deal with suspected cross-contamination and a sequencing artifact. For each public chain, a later analysis derived a clonal expansion index from normalized ranks of inferred template counts within each repertoire. A later analysis computed generation probabilities with a VDJ recombination model fitted to out-of-frame rearrangements, and checked the results against IGoR. In a later analysis, TCR-TCR, TCR-HLA and TCR-CMV co-occurrence was scored with hypergeometric tests, and a repertoire-size bias correction was applied to TCR pairs. In a later analysis, false discovery rates were estimated by permuting HLA or CMV assignments 20 times. A later analysis grouped co-occurring TCRs with DBSCAN, adding TCRdist sequence similarity when clustering within HLA-allele-positive subsets. Co-occurrence clustering excluded repertoires with fewer than 30,000 or more than 120,000 public chains, plus five with anomalous nucleotide sharing. TCRdb's version of the immuneACCESS table is confined to in-frame rearrangements and falls short of the full clone set. An unresolved V gene accounts for under half of the shortfall where checked; the remainder is of unknown origin. The D gene and trimming were derived from the DNA, and the V and J assignments and clone size from that table. The sample profile shows 110,000 or so clones; around 77% of them were found once. The top ten hold 5% to 5.5% of the sample.

The chain links TRBV6-5 with TRBJ1-1; TRBD1 matches 8 bases in the middle. The TCR originated in a woman between 25 and 40 years old in good health and CMV-seropositive. Source material: PBMCs. CDR3 region: CASRRRGRGPEAFF. In nucleotides, the sequence is TGTGCCAGCAGACGCAGGGGGCGCGGTCCAGAAGCTTTCTTT.